This is a list of T cell receptor beta chains from one sample in a study of response to subunit inactivated influenza vaccine. TCRdb independently ran MiXCR on the RT-PCR reads; one entry per CDR3 protein. This sample has about 520,000 distinct CDR3 sequences; roughly 25% occur once, and the top ten carry around 1.8%. The starting material was CD4+ T cells sorted from PBMCs, obtained 4 to 6 days after vaccination. These receptors came from a man between 45 and 60 years old who received an inactivated influenza vaccine. CDR3s include the opening cysteine and the closing phenylalanine or tryptophan. The D gene is left open where the match is weak. A clone size is listed for some rows: how often the clone was seen (once, few, many), or a class if it is expanded.

abundance	d_gene	j_gene	v_gene	CDR3aa	CDR3nt
NA	NA	TRBJ2-6	TRBV20-1	CSANKGDSGANVLTF	TGCAGTGCTAACAAGGGGGACTCTGGGGCCAACGTCCTGACTTTC
few	TRBD1	TRBJ2-6	TRBV7-2	CASSSVTGGAGANVLTF	TGTGCCAGCAGCTCAGTCACAGGGGGCGCTGGGGCCAACGTCCTGACTTTC
NA	NA	TRBJ2-3	TRBV6-6	CASSGHRTDTQYF	TGTGCCAGCAGCGGACACCGCACAGATACGCAGTATTTT
few	TRBD1	TRBJ1-6	TRBV10-3	CAISETIGQVNSPLHF	TGTGCCATCAGTGAGACGATCGGACAGGTCAATTCACCCCTCCACTTT
NA	NA	TRBJ2-5	TRBV21-1	CASSKAHRGPETQYF	TGTGCCAGCAGCAAAGCGCACAGGGGGCCGGAGACCCAGTACTTC
few	NA	TRBJ1-2	TRBV9	CASSAGGTNYGYTF	TGTGCCAGCAGCGCGGGCGGGACAAACTATGGCTACACCTTC
few	NA	TRBJ1-2	TRBV24-1	CATSAAVNYGYTF	TGTGCCACCAGTGCCGCAGTCAACTATGGCTACACCTTC
few	NA	TRBJ2-7	TRBV6-2/TRBV6-3	CASTDHYEQYF	TGTGCCAGCACGGACCACTACGAGCAGTACTTC
many	NA	TRBJ1-1	TRBV12-3/TRBV12-4	CASRNRENTEAFF	TGTGCCAGCAGGAACAGGGAGAACACTGAAGCTTTCTTT
few	TRBD1	TRBJ1-2	TRBV5-1	CASSLAWGQGIRGYTF	TGCGCCAGCAGCTTGGCCTGGGGACAGGGGATTCGCGGCTACACCTTC
NA	NA	TRBJ2-1	TRBV7-2	CASSLQASPPNEQFF	TGTGCCAGCAGCTTACAAGCCTCCCCCCCCAATGAGCAGTTCTTC
few	TRBD1	TRBJ2-5	TRBV7-9	CASSRQGKETQYF	TGTGCCAGCAGCAGACAGGGAAAAGAGACCCAGTACTTC
few	NA	TRBJ2-6	TRBV18	CASSPQRSGANVLTF	TGTGCCAGCTCACCACAGCGCTCTGGGGCCAACGTCCTGACTTTC
NA	NA	TRBJ2-5	TRBV5-1	CASSLMASQETQYF	TGCGCCAGCAGCTTGATGGCTAGCCAAGAGACCCAGTACTTC
NA	NA	TRBJ2-7	TRBV18	CASSPQQEQYF	TGTGCCAGCTCACCCCAGCAAGAGCAGTACTTC
many	NA	TRBJ2-2	TRBV20-1	CSAWSNTYGELFF	TGCAGTGCGTGGTCAAATACTTACGGGGAGCTGTTTTTT
few	NA	TRBJ1-5	TRBV10-2	CASRDGSYRGNQPQHF	TGCGCCAGCAGGGACGGGAGCTATCGGGGCAATCAGCCCCAGCATTTT
NA	TRBD2	TRBJ2-2	TRBV12-3/TRBV12-4	CASSALAGYTGELFF	TGTGCCAGCAGTGCCCTAGCGGGGTACACCGGGGAGCTGTTTTTT
few	NA	TRBJ1-1	TRBV7-2	CASSFGHRNTEAFF	TGTGCCAGCAGCTTTGGACACAGGAACACTGAAGCTTTCTTT
NA	NA	TRBJ2-5	TRBV4-1	CASSQGRSERQETQYF	TGCGCCAGCAGCCAGGGACGGTCGGAACGCCAAGAGACCCAGTACTTC
few	TRBD2	TRBJ2-7	TRBV29-1	CSVGHTSGLSYEQYF	TGCAGCGTTGGACACACTAGCGGATTGTCCTACGAGCAGTACTTC
NA	NA	TRBJ2-5	TRBV5-8	CASSLVSLGSNRETQYF	TGTGCCAGCAGCTTGGTGTCCCTGGGCAGTAACCGAGAGACCCAGTACTTC
few	TRBD1	TRBJ2-5	TRBV28	CASSRYEGTGLETQYF	TGTGCCAGCAGTAGATATGAAGGGACAGGGCTAGAGACCCAGTACTTC
few	TRBD2	TRBJ2-3	TRBV5-4	CASSARLAGISTDTQYF	TGTGCCAGCAGCGCAAGACTAGCGGGGATTAGCACAGATACGCAGTATTTT
few	TRBD1	TRBJ1-4	TRBV6-1	CASRTTGGREKLFF	TGTGCCAGCAGAACGACAGGGGGCCGTGAAAAACTGTTTTTT
few	NA	TRBJ2-1	TRBV20-1	CSATDPEGYNEQFF	TGCAGTGCTACGGACCCCGAGGGGTACAATGAGCAGTTCTTC
once	NA	TRBJ1-3	TRBV30	CAWGRGGNTIYF	TGTGCCTGGGGGCGAGGGGGAAACACCATATATTTT
many	TRBD1	TRBJ2-7	TRBV5-1	CASSSTDRGGEQYF	TGCGCCAGCAGCTCAACGGACAGGGGCGGCGAGCAGTACTTC
NA	TRBD1	TRBJ2-5	TRBV29-1	CSVLTQGQGQETQYF	TGCAGCGTCCTTACTCAGGGACAGGGGCAAGAGACCCAGTACTTC
few	NA	TRBJ2-7	TRBV7-9	CASSNIGIVQYF	TGTGCCAGCAGCAACATAGGGATCGTGCAGTACTTC
NA	NA	TRBJ1-1	TRBV5-1	CASSSRVAYTEAFF	TGCGCCAGCAGCTCCAGGGTTGCGTACACTGAAGCTTTCTTT
NA	NA	TRBJ2-7	TRBV6-1	CASSPARDPSYSYEQYF	TGTGCCAGCAGTCCCGCCCGGGACCCATCATACTCCTACGAGCAGTACTTC
once	NA	TRBJ2-2	TRBV20-1	CSAREVGAGVYTGELFF	TGCAGTGCTAGAGAGGTGGGCGCAGGGGTCTACACCGGGGAGCTGTTTTTT
NA	NA	TRBJ1-2	TRBV5-1	CASSLGQEYSGYTF	TGCGCCAGCAGCTTGGGCCAGGAATATAGTGGCTACACCTTC
many	TRBD2	TRBJ2-5	TRBV7-6	CASSVSGGGETQYF	TGTGCCAGCAGCGTTAGCGGGGGAGGTGAGACCCAGTACTTC
few	NA	TRBJ1-2	TRBV4-2	CASSQDQVARVGGYTF	TGTGCCAGCAGCCAAGATCAGGTGGCAAGAGTAGGGGGCTACACCTTC
NA	TRBD1	TRBJ2-3	TRBV5-1	CASSPEDRSDTQYF	TGCGCCAGCAGCCCCGAGGACAGGTCAGATACGCAGTATTTT
NA	NA	TRBJ1-5	TRBV6-2/TRBV6-3	CASTGLQDLSNQPQHF	TGTGCCAGCACCGGCCTACAGGATCTTAGCAATCAGCCCCAGCATTTT
few	TRBD2	TRBJ2-1	TRBV5-1	CASSLEAGGSVYEQFF	TGCGCCAGCAGCTTGGAAGCGGGGGGGTCCGTATATGAGCAGTTCTTC
few	NA	TRBJ2-1	TRBV12-3/TRBV12-4	CASSWGGRLVYNEQFF	TGTGCCAGCAGTTGGGGCGGGCGGCTAGTCTACAATGAGCAGTTCTTC
few	NA	TRBJ1-2	TRBV6-1	CACKSPRAAYGYTF	TGTGCCTGCAAATCTCCCAGGGCTGCCTATGGCTACACCTTC
NA	TRBD1	TRBJ1-4	TRBV9	CASSIAGDSIGELFF	TGTGCCAGCAGCATCGCTGGGGACAGTATAGGGGAACTGTTTTTT
NA	NA	TRBJ2-5	TRBV11-2	CASSSEGAGETQYF	TGTGCCAGCAGCTCCGAGGGCGCGGGAGAGACCCAGTACTTC
NA	TRBD1	TRBJ1-5	TRBV20-1	CSAQDRGPNQPQHF	TGCAGTGCCCAGGACAGGGGGCCAAATCAGCCCCAGCATTTT
NA	NA	TRBJ2-5	TRBV7-2	CASATVRGIQETQYF	TGTGCCAGCGCCACTGTCAGAGGAATACAAGAGACCCAGTACTTC
NA	TRBD2	TRBJ2-1	TRBV6-1	CASSRTGTNVGEQFF	TGTGCCAGCAGTAGAACCGGGACTAACGTAGGTGAGCAGTTCTTC
many	NA	TRBJ2-5	TRBV29-1	CSVVFQGETQYF	TGCAGCGTTGTGTTTCAGGGGGAGACCCAGTACTTC
few	TRBD2	TRBJ2-1	TRBV7-9	CASSLSGRASEQFF	TGTGCCAGCAGCTTGAGCGGGAGGGCCTCTGAGCAGTTCTTC
NA	NA	TRBJ2-2	TRBV3-1	CASSSFRGELFF	TGTGCCAGCAGCTCTTTTAGAGGGGAGCTGTTTTTT
few	NA	TRBJ1-2	TRBV4-3	CASSQDAGATRYGYTF	TGCGCCAGCAGCCAAGATGCAGGAGCCACGCGCTATGGCTACACCTTC
few	NA	TRBJ2-5	TRBV5-1	CASSYLGVQGETQYF	TGCGCCAGCAGTTACCTGGGGGTGCAGGGGGAGACCCAGTACTTC
NA	NA	TRBJ2-2	TRBV6-2/TRBV6-3	CAVRVNTGELFF	TGTGCCGTGCGTGTGAACACCGGGGAGCTGTTTTTT
many	NA	TRBJ2-3	TRBV7-2	CASSDFGESGDTQYF	TGTGCCAGCAGCGATTTTGGGGAGTCGGGAGATACGCAGTATTTT
NA	NA	TRBJ2-1	TRBV29-1	CSVGVAIGNEQFF	TGCAGCGTGGGAGTGGCTATCGGTAATGAGCAGTTCTTC